The source of this T cell receptor (beta chain) is a study of blood T cells in healthy people across ages. Alongside a J-beta primer mix, a sample-barcoded 5' primer served in a second PCR lasting about 6 to 12 cycles. TCRdb re-derived calls from the 5' RACE reads in MiXCR, one entry per CDR3 protein. The sample has approximately 1,000,000 distinct CDR3 sequences, around 45% seen once. This CDR3 is 15 amino acids long. The germline CDR1 and CDR2 sequences are SGHTA and FQGNSA. Trimming stripped 5 bases from V and 4 bases from J, with 17 bases between. This receptor was identified in an older woman in good health. Sequencing was carried out using blood. The chain uses TRBV7-2 and TRBJ1-2; no reliable D call. The CDR3 region is CASSDQGEPLYGYTF. In DNA, the CDR3 is TGTGCCAGCAGCGATCAAGGAGAGCCGCTCTATGGCTACACCTTC.